Each of the 30 T cell receptor beta chains below was sequenced from the same sample in a study of blood T cell repertoires in COVID-19. The table came from immunoSEQ multiplex PCR; TCRdb's copy has only in-frame clones and leaves some out. This table has more than 75,000 clones, approximately 86% appearing once. The sample comprised peripheral blood. Receptors originate from a woman aged 80 or over with acute or convalescent COVID-19.

The rearrangement joins TRBV9 to TRBJ2-6; TRBD1 agrees at 8 bases. Germline CDR1 reads SGDLS; CDR2 reads YYNGEE. CDR3 length: 19 amino acids. V trimming: 4 bases; J trimming: 0 bases; junction bases outside the gene matches: 12. CDR3: CASSPGGTGLLSGANVLTF. CDR3 coding DNA: TGTGCCAGCAGCCCAGGGGGGACAGGTTTACTCTCTGGGGCCAACGTCCTGACTTTC.

The CDR3 DNA reads TGTGCCAGCAGCCTGGTGAGGGGGGGAAACACCATATATTTT. It encodes CASSLVRGGNTIYF. This rearrangement joins TRBV7-2 to TRBJ1-3; the D gene is possibly TRBD1 (6 bases). Germline CDR1 is SGHTA and CDR2 is FQGNSA. There are 14 residues in the CDR3. Trimming removed 5 bases at V and 4 bases at J, with 12 bases between.

This sequence joins TRBV7-9 and TRBJ1-4, with 7 bases that match TRBD1. With 0 bases clipped from V and 0 bases from J, the junction kept 1 base outside the gene matches. Germline V gene data show CDR1 as SEHNR and CDR2 as FQNEAQ (reference sequence). This CDR3 is built from 16 residues. The CDR3 DNA sequence: TGTGCCAGCAGCTTAGCGGGGACAGCAACTAATGAAAAACTGTTTTTT. Translated, it gives CASSLAGTATNEKLFF.

J is TRBJ1-6 and V is TRBV4-2; a weak D match, TRBD1 (5 bases). This CDR3 has 16 amino acids. Germline values: CDR1 LGHNA, CDR2 YNFKEQ. Trimming stripped 0 bases from V and 10 bases from J, with 16 bases between. This chain's CDR3 is CASSQEVQGDRSPLHF. The CDR3 DNA follows: TGTGCCAGCAGCCAAGAGGTCCAGGGTGATCGGTCACCCCTCCACTTT.

This sequence joins TRBV6-5 and TRBJ1-1; tentative D call: TRBD1 (6 bases). Trimming removed 6 bases at V and 0 bases at J, with 11 bases between. The CDR3 covers 14 residues. CDR1 and CDR2 (germline): MNHEY, SVGAGI. The CDR3 loop is CASRADRMNTEAFF. CDR3 nucleotide sequence: TGTGCCAGCAGGGCGGACAGAATGAACACTGAAGCTTTCTTT.

The J gene is TRBJ2-7, the V gene TRBV10-3; D is perhaps TRBD2 (6 bases). V lost 0 bases to trimming and J lost 3 bases, with 12 bases between them. The CDR3 consists of 15 residues. From germline, CDR1 is ENHRY and CDR2 SYGVKD. This chain's CDR3 is CAISESPGDSYEQYF. As DNA, the CDR3 is TGTGCCATCAGTGAGTCACCGGGAGACAGCTACGAGCAGTACTTC.

This chain links TRBV5-1 with TRBJ1-1; no definite D call. Germline CDR1 reads SGHRS; CDR2 reads YFSETQ. The CDR3 covers 13 residues. The V end was cut by 0 bases, the J end by 5 bases, with 8 bases between. CDR3 protein: CASSLGGKTEAFF. CDR3 nucleotides: TGCGCCAGCAGCTTGGGAGGGAAGACTGAAGCTTTCTTT.

Turning to this clone: Other nucleotide sequences from this sample produce the same CDR3. The chain has TRBV2 and TRBJ1-5, with a possible D match to TRBD1 (5 bases). With 4 bases removed from V and 0 bases from J, the gap between germline ends came to 10 bases. The CDR3 extends over 15 amino acids. Germline V gives CDR1 SNHLY, CDR2 FYNNEI. CDR3: CASSGQGVSNQPQHF. The CDR3 DNA is TGTGCCAGCAGTGGGCAAGGGGTTAGCAATCAGCCCCAGCATTTT.

V usage is TRBV9 and J usage is TRBJ2-3; 7 nucleotides match TRBD2. Germline loops: CDR1 SGDLS, CDR2 YYNGEE. V lost 0 bases and J lost 1; bases outside the gene matches: 5. This CDR3 is 16 amino acids long. The CDR3: CASSVGGGLGTDTQYF. CDR3 coding DNA: TGTGCCAGCAGCGTAGGGGGGGGATTAGGCACAGATACGCAGTATTTT.

J is TRBJ1-1 and V is TRBV28, with D perhaps TRBD1 (5 bases). The CDR3 totals 15 residues. Germline values: CDR1 MDHEN, CDR2 SYDVKM. The ends were cut back, 5 bases at V and 1 base at J, with 14 bases in the middle. CDR3 sequence reads: CASSQRGGRNTEAFF. DNA for the CDR3: TGTGCCAGCAGTCAACGGGGCGGGAGGAACACTGAAGCTTTCTTT.

The chain uses TRBV7-2 and TRBJ2-1; D gene unclear. The ends were cut back, 3 bases at V and 2 bases at J, with 8 bases in the middle. Germline V CDR1 and CDR2: SGHTA, FQGNSA. CDR3 size: 14 residues. CDR3 residues: CASSLTFPYNEQFF. In nucleotides, the CDR3 is TGTGCCAGCAGCTTGACTTTCCCCTACAATGAGCAGTTCTTC.

This rearrangement joins TRBV5-4 to TRBJ2-1; maybe TRBD1 (5 bases). Between the trimmed V and J ends, which lost 3 bases and 5 bases, there was a span of 15 bases. The CDR3 is 15 amino acids. Looked up from germline, CDR1 is SGHNT and CDR2 is YYREEE (reference sequence). The CDR3 DNA reads TGTGCCAGCAGCTCACAGGTGACAGCTAACAATGAGCAGTTCTTC. Translation gives CASSSQVTANNEQFF.

The chain links TRBV9 to TRBJ1-2, with 9 bases aligning to TRBD1. The germline V gene has CDR1 SGDLS and CDR2 YYNGEE. This CDR3 is 15 amino acids long. Germline trimming cut 4 bases from V and 8 bases from J; bases unmatched to any gene: 12. CDR3 in amino acids: CASSPRGQGILGYTF. Here the CDR3 DNA reads TGTGCCAGCAGCCCACGCGGACAGGGGATATTAGGCTACACCTTC.

A note on this clone: The same CDR3 arises from other DNA sequences in this sample as well. CDR3 coding DNA: TGCAGCGTTGAAACAGGCACAGATACGCAGTATTTT. It specifies CSVETGTDTQYF. The chain carries TRBV29-1 and TRBJ2-3, with D unclear. Trimming left V 2 bases short and J 1 base short, with 4 bases between. CDR3 length equals 12 residues. CDR1 SQVTM and CDR2 ANQGSEA come from the germline V gene.

The CDR3 reads CASSLSLSTINSPLHF. CDR3 in DNA: TGTGCCAGCAGTTTATCGTTATCAACAATAAATTCACCCCTCCACTTT. The V call is TRBV27, the J call TRBJ1-6, with D unresolved. Trimming cost V 0 bases and J 7 bases, with 13 bases left between them. This CDR3 comprises 16 residues. Looked up from germline, CDR1 is MNHEY and CDR2 is SMNVEV (reference sequence).

This clone was picked up one time. The rearrangement links TRBV3-1 (or the pseudogene TRBV3-2) to TRBJ1-5; D ambiguous. Germline V gives CDR1 LGHDT, CDR2 YNNKEL (reference sequence). CDR3 length equals 13 residues. Between the trimmed V and J ends, which lost 1 base and 5 bases, there was a span of 6 bases. The CDR3 reads CASSQARDQPQHF. Written as DNA, the CDR3 is TGTGCCAGCAGCCAAGCTCGTGATCAGCCCCAGCATTTT.

The CDR3 here is CASSSGLGYEQYF. DNA of the CDR3: TGTGCCAGCTCTAGCGGTCTGGGGTACGAGCAGTACTTC. The chain has TRBV3-1 (or the pseudogene TRBV3-2) and TRBJ2-7, with 7 nucleotides matching TRBD2. In germline, CDR1 is LGHDT, CDR2 YNNKEL (reference sequence). The V and J ends lost 8 bases and 4 bases, in that order; junction bases with no gene match: 8. This CDR3 is 13 amino acids long.

This clone appeared a few times. The rearrangement joins TRBV7-2 to TRBJ1-2; D gene ambiguous. Germline values: CDR1 SGHTA, CDR2 FQGNSA. This CDR3 is built from 15 residues. V gave up 3 bases and J gave up 0 bases, with 11 bases separating them. CDR3 in amino acids: CASSFLGRSNYGYTF. DNA for the CDR3: TGTGCCAGCAGCTTTCTAGGGAGATCTAACTATGGCTACACCTTC.

The chain carries TRBV4-3 and TRBJ1-2; the D is unclear. The germline CDR1 and CDR2 sequences are LGHNA and YSLEER. Deletions cut 1 base from V and 0 bases from J, with 6 bases between. This CDR3 is built from 14 residues. As DNA, the CDR3 is TGCGCCAGCAGCCAAGTGCAGACTAACTATGGCTACACCTTC. Translation gives CASSQVQTNYGYTF.

The rearrangement joins TRBV5-1 to TRBJ1-1; TRBD1 aligns across 7 bases. Trimming cost V 6 bases and J 0 bases; bases outside gene matches: 2. Germline V gives CDR1 SGHRS, CDR2 YFSETQ. The CDR3 consists of 13 residues. The CDR3 nucleotides are TGCGCCAGCACGGGACAGCTGAACACTGAAGCTTTCTTT. Its translation is CASTGQLNTEAFF.

The gene calls are TRBV19 and TRBJ1-4; the D gene is possibly TRBD1 (6 bases). The CDR3 loop spans 15 amino acids. Trimming stripped 3 bases from V and 7 bases from J, with 15 bases between. Germline V gene lookup returns CDR1 LNHDA and CDR2 SQIVND (reference sequence). The CDR3 DNA sequence: TGTGCCAGTAGTATTCGAACCCTAGGGGGTGAAAAACTGTTTTTT. Its protein product is CASSIRTLGGEKLFF.

The chain recombines TRBV7-2 with TRBJ1-5; D remains unclear. Germline V lookup: CDR1 SGHTA, CDR2 FQGNSA. This CDR3 is 13 amino acids long. The V end was cut by 0 bases, the J end by 6 bases, with 6 bases between. The CDR3 bases are TGTGCCAGCAGCTTAGCCCTTAGTCAGCCCCAGCATTTT. Translated, it gives CASSLALSQPQHF.

This chain uses TRBV10-3 with TRBJ2-7; 11 bases agree with TRBD2. The V gene end was trimmed by 4 bases and the J gene end by 2 bases; junction bases not matched to a gene: 7. The V gene's germline CDR1 is ENHRY and CDR2 SYGVKD. The CDR3 extends over 16 amino acids. The CDR3 spells CAISGNLAGGTYEQYF. The CDR3 DNA follows: TGTGCCATCAGTGGCAACCTAGCGGGAGGAACCTACGAGCAGTACTTC.

This chain links TRBV9 with TRBJ2-1, with D tentatively TRBD2 (5 bases). Trimming took off 3 bases at V and 0 bases at J, with 13 bases between the two ends. The CDR3 spans 16 residues. Germline V gives CDR1 SGDLS, CDR2 YYNGEE. The CDR3 DNA is TGTGCCAGCAGCGCCCAGTCGGGGAGCTCCTACAATGAGCAGTTCTTC. It encodes CASSAQSGSSYNEQFF.

This clone was seen more than once but under ten times. The genes are TRBV6-5 and TRBJ2-7, with TRBD2 identical over 11 bases. Trimming at V came to 6 bases and at J to 4 bases, leaving 8 bases not matched to a gene. Germline CDR1 MNHEY, CDR2 SVGAGI. The CDR3 spans 15 residues. The chain's CDR3 is CASSRGTSGEYEQYF. Here the CDR3 DNA reads TGTGCCAGCAGCCGAGGGACTAGCGGCGAATACGAGCAGTACTTC.

The chain carries TRBV6-5 and TRBJ1-6; 11 nucleotides match TRBD1. J was trimmed by 11 bases and V by 6 bases; bases with no gene match: 3. CDR3 length: 13 residues. Germline-derived CDR1 and CDR2 are MNHEY and SVGAGI. The CDR3 loop is CASRRDRGTPLHF. For the CDR3, the DNA is TGTGCCAGCAGGCGGGACAGGGGGACACCCCTCCACTTT.

The chain is built from TRBV7-2 and TRBJ2-5; the D gene is possibly TRBD2 (6 bases). The V and J ends lost 1 base and 3 bases respectively, with 12 bases between them. CDR3 length equals 15 residues. The V gene's germline CDR1 is SGHTA and CDR2 FQGNSA. CDR3 nucleotide sequence: TGTGCCAGCAGCTTAGTAGAGGCGGGGAAAGAGACCCAGTACTTC. Translated: CASSLVEAGKETQYF.

The chain employs TRBV9 and TRBJ1-3, with 7 bases identical to TRBD1. CDR1 is SGDLS, CDR2 YYNGEE, per germline. J was trimmed by 0 bases and V by 0 bases; bases with no gene match: 6. The CDR3 covers 17 residues. CDR3 DNA sequence: TGTGCCAGCAGCGTAGGGGACAGTAGACTCTCTGGAAACACCATATATTTT. It specifies CASSVGDSRLSGNTIYF. The full variable domain, in which reference TRBV9 and TRBJ1-3 provide the parts outside the CDR3, is DSGVTQTPKHLITATGQRVTLRCSPRSGDLSVYWYQQSLDQGLQFLIQYYNGEERAKGNILERFSAQQFPDLHSELNLSSLELGDSALYFCASSVGDSRLSGNTIYFGEGSWLTVV.

The chain recombines TRBV5-4 with TRBJ2-3; 8 bases are shared with TRBD2. After removal of 0 bases from V and 1 base from J, the junction contained 1 base not matched to a gene. This CDR3 has 15 residues. CDR1 and CDR2 from the germline V gene are SGHNT and YYREEE (reference sequence). CDR3 sequence: CASSLVGGGTDTQYF. Written as DNA, the CDR3 is TGTGCCAGCAGCTTGGTCGGGGGGGGCACAGATACGCAGTATTTT.

This chain links TRBV27 with TRBJ2-3; tentative D call: TRBD1 (5 bases). V dropped 4 bases and J dropped 5 bases, with 22 bases sitting between them. Germline CDR1 MNHEY, CDR2 SMNVEV (reference sequence). The CDR3 sequence is 17 residues long. The CDR3 DNA reads as TGTGCCAGCAGTTCAGGGCTGGCGTGGGTTGGTGGAGATACGCAGTATTTT. This gives the protein CASSSGLAWVGGDTQYF.